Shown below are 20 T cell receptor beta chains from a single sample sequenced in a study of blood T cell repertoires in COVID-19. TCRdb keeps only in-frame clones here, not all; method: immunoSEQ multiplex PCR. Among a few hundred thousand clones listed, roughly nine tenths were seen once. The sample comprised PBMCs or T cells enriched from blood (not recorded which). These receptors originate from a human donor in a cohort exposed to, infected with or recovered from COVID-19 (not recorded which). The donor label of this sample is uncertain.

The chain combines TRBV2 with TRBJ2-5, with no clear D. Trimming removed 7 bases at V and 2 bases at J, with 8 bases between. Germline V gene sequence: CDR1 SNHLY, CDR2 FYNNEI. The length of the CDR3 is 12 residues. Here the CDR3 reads CASTTFQETQYF. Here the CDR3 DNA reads TGTGCCAGCACGACTTTTCAAGAGACCCAGTACTTC.

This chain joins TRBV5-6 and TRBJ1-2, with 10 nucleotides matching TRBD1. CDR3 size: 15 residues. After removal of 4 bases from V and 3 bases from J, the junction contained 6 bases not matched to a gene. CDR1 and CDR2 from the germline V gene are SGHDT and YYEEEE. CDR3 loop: CASSSGDRGDYGYTF. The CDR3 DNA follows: TGTGCCAGCAGCAGCGGGGACAGGGGTGACTATGGCTACACCTTC.

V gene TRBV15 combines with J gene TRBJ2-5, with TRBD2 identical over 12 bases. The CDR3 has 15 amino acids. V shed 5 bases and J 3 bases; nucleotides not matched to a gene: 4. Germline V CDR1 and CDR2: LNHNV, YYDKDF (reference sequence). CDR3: CATSDPSGGEETQYF. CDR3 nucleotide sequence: TGTGCCACCAGCGACCCTAGCGGGGGGGAAGAGACCCAGTACTTC.

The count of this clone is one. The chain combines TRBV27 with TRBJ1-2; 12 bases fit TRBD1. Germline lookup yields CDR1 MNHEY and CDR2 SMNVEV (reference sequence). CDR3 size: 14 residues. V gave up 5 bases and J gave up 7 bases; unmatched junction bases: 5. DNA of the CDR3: TGTGCCAGCAGTCCCGGGACAGGGGGCTTTGGCTACACCTTC. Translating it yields CASSPGTGGFGYTF.

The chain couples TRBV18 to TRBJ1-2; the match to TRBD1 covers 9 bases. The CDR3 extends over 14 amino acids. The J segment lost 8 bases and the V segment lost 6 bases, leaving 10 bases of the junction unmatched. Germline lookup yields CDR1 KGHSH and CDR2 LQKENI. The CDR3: CASSQNRGQGGYTF. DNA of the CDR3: TGTGCCAGCTCCCAGAACAGGGGGCAGGGAGGCTACACCTTC.

As DNA, the CDR3 is TGCGCCAGCAGCCAAGAAGCTGGGGGGAATGAGCAGTTCTTC. It codes for CASSQEAGGNEQFF. The V gene is TRBV4-3, the J gene TRBJ2-1; a weak D match, TRBD2 (6 bases). Germline loops: CDR1 LGHNA, CDR2 YSLEER. This CDR3 region has 14 residues. Trimming removed 0 bases from V and 7 bases from J, with 10 bases in between.

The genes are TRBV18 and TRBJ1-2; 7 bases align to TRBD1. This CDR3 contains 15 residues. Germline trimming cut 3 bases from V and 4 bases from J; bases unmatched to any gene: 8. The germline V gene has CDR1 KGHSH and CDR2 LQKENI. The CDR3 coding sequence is TGTGCCAGCTCACCCGGAACCGACAGGGTCTATGGCTACACCTTC. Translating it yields CASSPGTDRVYGYTF.

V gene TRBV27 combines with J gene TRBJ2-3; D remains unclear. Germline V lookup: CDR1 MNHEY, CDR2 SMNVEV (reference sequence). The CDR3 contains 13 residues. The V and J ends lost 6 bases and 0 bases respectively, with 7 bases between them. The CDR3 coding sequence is TGTGCCAGCAGAGGCAGGAGCACAGATACGCAGTATTTT. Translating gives CASRGRSTDTQYF.

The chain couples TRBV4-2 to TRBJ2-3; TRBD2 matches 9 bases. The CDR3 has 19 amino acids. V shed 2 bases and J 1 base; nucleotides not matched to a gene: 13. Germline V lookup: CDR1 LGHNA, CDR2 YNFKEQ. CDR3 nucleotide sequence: TGTGCCAGCAGCCAACCCGGGTTTAGCGGGGGCTGGGGCACAGATACGCAGTATTTT. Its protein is CASSQPGFSGGWGTDTQYF.

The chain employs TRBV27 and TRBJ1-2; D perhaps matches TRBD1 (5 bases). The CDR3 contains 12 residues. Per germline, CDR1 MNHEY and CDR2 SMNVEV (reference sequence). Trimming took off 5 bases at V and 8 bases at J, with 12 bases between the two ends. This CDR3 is CASSKWGRGYTF. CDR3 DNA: TGTGCCAGCAGTAAGTGGGGCCGAGGCTACACCTTC.

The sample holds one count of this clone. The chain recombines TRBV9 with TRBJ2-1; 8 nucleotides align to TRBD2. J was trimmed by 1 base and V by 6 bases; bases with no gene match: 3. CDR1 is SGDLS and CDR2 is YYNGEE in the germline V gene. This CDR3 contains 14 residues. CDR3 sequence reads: CASTRGGSYNEQFF. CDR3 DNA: TGTGCCAGCACCCGGGGGGGGTCCTACAATGAGCAGTTCTTC.

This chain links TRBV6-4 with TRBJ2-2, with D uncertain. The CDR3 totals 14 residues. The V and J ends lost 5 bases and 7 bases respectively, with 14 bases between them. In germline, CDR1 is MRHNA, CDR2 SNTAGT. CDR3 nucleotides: TGTGCCAGCAGTCCATTTCGAGAGATCGGGGAGCTGTTTTTT. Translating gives CASSPFREIGELFF.

In nucleotides, the CDR3 is TGTGCCAGCAGCCTTAGGGGGGGCCGGAGGACCGGGGAGCTGTTTTTT. Translating it yields CASSLRGGRRTGELFF. The gene calls are TRBV3-1 (or the pseudogene TRBV3-2) and TRBJ2-2, with D possibly TRBD2 on 7 matching bases. CDR1 and CDR2 from the germline V gene are LGHDT and YNNKEL (reference sequence). The V and J ends lost 4 bases and 5 bases respectively, with 17 bases between them. The CDR3 length is 16 residues.

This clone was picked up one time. The CDR3 reads CASSWGGTMNTEAFF. CDR3 DNA: TGTGCCAGCAGTTGGGGGGGGACCATGAACACTGAAGCTTTCTTT. V usage is TRBV6-5 and J usage is TRBJ1-1, with D possibly being TRBD1 (5 bases). The germline V and J ends were trimmed by 4 bases and 0 bases, with 12 bases remaining between them. Germline-derived CDR1 and CDR2 are MNHEY and SVGAGI. The CDR3 has 15 amino acids.

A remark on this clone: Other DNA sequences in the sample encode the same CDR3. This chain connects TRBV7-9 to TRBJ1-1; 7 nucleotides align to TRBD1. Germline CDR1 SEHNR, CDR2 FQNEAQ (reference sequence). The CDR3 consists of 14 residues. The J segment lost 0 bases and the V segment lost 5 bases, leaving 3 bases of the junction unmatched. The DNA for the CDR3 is TGTGCCAGCAGCCCCGGACAGGTGAACACTGAAGCTTTCTTT. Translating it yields CASSPGQVNTEAFF.

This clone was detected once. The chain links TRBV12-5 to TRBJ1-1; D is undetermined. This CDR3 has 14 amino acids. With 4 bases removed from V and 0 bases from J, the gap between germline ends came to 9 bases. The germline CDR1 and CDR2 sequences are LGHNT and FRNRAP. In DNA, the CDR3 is TGTGCTAGTGGTTACAGCTTAATGAACACTGAAGCTTTCTTT. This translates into CASGYSLMNTEAFF.

The CDR3 region has the DNA TGTGCCAGCAGTTACGGGGGAGGGTCGGCAATCTATAGCAATCAGCCCCAGCATTTT. Its translation: CASSYGGGSAIYSNQPQHF. This chain joins TRBV6-2 or TRBV6-3 and TRBJ1-5, with a weak D call TRBD1 (5 bases). Per the germline V gene, CDR1 is MNHEY and CDR2 is SVGEGT. The CDR3 spans 19 residues. V lost 2 bases and J 0 bases, leaving 20 bases between the germline ends.

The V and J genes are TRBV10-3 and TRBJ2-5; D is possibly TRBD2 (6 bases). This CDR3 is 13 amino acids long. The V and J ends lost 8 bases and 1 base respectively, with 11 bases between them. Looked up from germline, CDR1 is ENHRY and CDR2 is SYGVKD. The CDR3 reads CAIESEGQETQYF. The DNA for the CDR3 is TGTGCCATCGAATCGGAGGGCCAAGAGACCCAGTACTTC.

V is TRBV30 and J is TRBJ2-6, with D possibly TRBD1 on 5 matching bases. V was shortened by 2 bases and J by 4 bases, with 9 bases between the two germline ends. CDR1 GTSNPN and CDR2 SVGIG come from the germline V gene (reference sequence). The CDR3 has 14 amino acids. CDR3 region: CAWSSGNGANVLTF. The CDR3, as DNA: TGTGCCTGGAGTTCAGGGAACGGGGCCAACGTCCTGACTTTC.

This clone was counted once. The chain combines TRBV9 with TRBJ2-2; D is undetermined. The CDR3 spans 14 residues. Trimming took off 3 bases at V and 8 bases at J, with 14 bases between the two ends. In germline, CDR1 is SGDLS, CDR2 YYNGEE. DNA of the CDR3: TGTGCCAGCAGCGCTCCGACCCCCAGGGGGGAGCTGTTTTTT. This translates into CASSAPTPRGELFF.